The next 23 T cell receptor delta chains were all read from a single sample in a study of gamma-delta T cells after stem cell transplantation. TCRdb called clones from the RT-PCR reads again using CATT. The data hold just over 1,400 delta-chain clones, with about 15% observed a single time. The source material was gamma-delta T cells. Receptors were obtained from a human donor. It is not recorded whose cells these are; they may come from a transplant donor.

This clone was seen more than once but under ten times. A far larger clone lies a single base away; this is likely a read error. The chain links TRDV1 to TRDJ1; D not certain. The V and J ends lost 6 bases and 10 bases respectively, with 15 bases between them. From germline, CDR1 is TSWWSYY and CDR2 QGS. The CDR3 loop spans 12 amino acids. The CDR3 reads CALGLFPLRLIF. The DNA for the CDR3 is TGTGCTCTTGGTCTATTCCCCCTTAGACTCATCTTT.

This clone showed up just a few times. The chain carries TRDV1 and TRDJ1, with D perhaps matching TRDD3 (6 bases). V dropped 0 bases and J dropped 0 bases, with 20 bases sitting between them. This CDR3 is built from 19 residues. Germline loops: CDR1 TSWWSYY, CDR2 QGS. CDR3 region: CALGELLFLPGEYTDKLIF. Here the CDR3 DNA reads TGTGCTCTTGGGGAACTACTATTCCTCCCTGGGGAGTACACCGATAAACTCATCTTT.

This clone was observed a handful of times. DNA for the CDR3: TGTGCCTGTGACACCGTACTGGGGATAACCCCCGATAAACTCATCTTT. This codes for CACDTVLGITPDKLIF. J is TRDJ1 and V is TRDV2; 7 bases align to TRDD3. This CDR3 region has 16 residues. V was pared by 0 bases and J by 3 bases, with 9 bases of the junction left unmatched. Germline-derived CDR1 and CDR2 are GEAIGNYY and EKD.

This clone turned up a few times. TCRdb pairs this DNA with a much larger clone's protein that differs at residue 9, likely a read error; the protein shown was translated from the DNA. This chain joins TRDV2 and TRDJ3, with TRDD3 as a possible D gene (5 bases). This CDR3 spans 20 amino acids. V was pared by 0 bases and J by 0 bases, with 17 bases between. Germline CDR1 GEAIGNYY, CDR2 EKD. The CDR3 DNA reads TGTGCCTGTGACACCGGTCCCTGGGAGTTGAGCTCCTGGGACACCCGACAGATGTTTTTC. The encoded protein is CACDTGPWELSSWDTRQMFF.

The V and J genes are TRDV2 and TRDJ1; maybe TRDD3 (5 bases). CDR3 length equals 15 residues. Germline V CDR1 and CDR2: GEAIGNYY, EKD. V lost 1 base to trimming and J lost 8 bases, with 19 bases between them. CDR3 residues: CACDTVGTPRRKLIF. CDR3 DNA: TGTGCCTGTGACACTGTGGGGACCCCAAGAAGAAAACTCATCTTT.

By frequency in the sample, this clone is hyperexpanded (1% or more). The same CDR3 also results from other DNA sequences found in this sample. The chain employs TRDV2 and TRDJ1; TRDD3 matches at 9 bases. CDR1 is GEAIGNYY, CDR2 EKD, per germline. Unmatched junction bases numbered 9, after V lost 1 base and J lost 4 bases. This CDR3 has 16 amino acids. CDR3 coding DNA: TGTGCCTGTGACACGCTGGGGGATCCCAAGATCGATAAACTCATCTTT. As protein: CACDTLGDPKIDKLIF.

This clone was found a few times. The chain is built from TRDV2 and TRDJ3, with 12 nucleotides matching TRDD3. The V gene's germline CDR1 is GEAIGNYY and CDR2 EKD. The CDR3 has 20 amino acids. V trimming: 3 bases; J trimming: 3 bases; junction bases outside the gene matches: 11. CDR3 in DNA: TGTGCCTGTGACCCCATGGTACTGGGGGATACCGGCTGGGACACCCGACAGATGTTTTTC. It codes for CACDPMVLGDTGWDTRQMFF.

As regards this clone: An end of the junction does not agree with germline; a read error may underlie this. The CDR3 DNA reads TGTGCCTGTGACACTCTGGTAGTCCTGGTGGCTACGCCTGGCACCGATACACTCATCTTT. It specifies CACDTLVVLVATPGTDTLIF. V usage is TRDV2 and J usage is TRDJ1; a possible D gene is TRDD3 (5 bases). This CDR3 region has 20 residues. Germline V gives CDR1 GEAIGNYY, CDR2 EKD.

This clone was picked up a small number of times. A much larger clone lies one base from this, so it may be a read error. This CDR3 is also generated by other DNA sequences in the sample. This chain joins TRDV2 and TRDJ1, with 7 bases matching TRDD3. The CDR3 sequence is 17 residues long. With 4 bases clipped from V and 3 bases from J, the junction kept 16 bases outside the gene matches. Germline V gives CDR1 GEAIGNYY, CDR2 EKD. CDR3 bases: TGTGCCTGTGATGCAGTACTGGGGACCAGCACCCCCGATAAACTCATCTTT. The encoded protein is CACDAVLGTSTPDKLIF.

On this clone: A read error may be the cause here, since a much bigger clone is one base away. The same CDR3 arises from other DNA sequences in this sample as well. The chain employs TRDV2 and TRDJ1, with 10 bases matching TRDD3. The germline V gene has CDR1 GEAIGNYY and CDR2 EKD. V trimming: 0 bases; J trimming: 1 base; junction bases outside the gene matches: 19. The CDR3 is 21 amino acids. The CDR3 is CACDTVPTTVLGDLSTDKLIF. In nucleotides, the CDR3 is TGTGCCTGTGACACCGTGCCTACCACCGTACTGGGGGATTTGAGCACCGATAAACTCATCTTT.

The chain is built from TRDV2 and TRDJ1; 8 bases are a match to TRDD3. Germline CDR1 GEAIGNYY, CDR2 EKD. The V and J ends lost 2 bases and 0 bases, in that order; junction bases with no gene match: 10. The CDR3 is made up of 17 amino acids. The DNA for the CDR3 is TGTGCCTGTGACAAGGTTCCGGGGGATATGTACACCGATAAACTCATCTTT. It translates to CACDKVPGDMYTDKLIF.

The J gene is TRDJ2, the V gene TRDV1; 11 positions agree with TRDD3. Losses at the gene ends were 4 bases for V and 0 bases for J; bases not matched to a gene: 28. Germline V gene sequence: CDR1 TSWWSYY, CDR2 QGS. This CDR3 contains 25 residues. The CDR3 DNA reads as TGTGCTCTTGGGGCGAAAACTACCGGCTTGTACTGGGGGATAATAGGGGGTGCTTTGACAGCACAACTCTTCTTT. Residues: CALGAKTTGLYWGIIGGALTAQLFF.

This clone has only a few counts. A read error may be the cause here, since a much bigger clone is one base away. The sample contains more than one DNA sequence encoding this CDR3. The V and J genes are TRAV29/DV5 and TRDJ1, with D perhaps TRDD2 or TRDD3 (9 bases each). Germline CDR1 NSMFDY, CDR2 ISSIKDK. This CDR3 is built from 20 residues. The chain's CDR3 is CAATFPSYHLYWGYAGKLIF. CDR3 DNA sequence: TGCGCAGCTACCTTTCCTTCCTACCATCTGTACTGGGGATACGCGGGTAAACTCATCTTT.

As to this clone: This is likely an artifact of a read error, given a far larger clone one base away. At the DNA level, this CDR3 is encoded by other sequences in the same sample as well. The V gene is TRDV3, the J gene TRDJ1; D is perhaps TRDD2 or TRDD3 (6 bases each). CDR3 length equals 18 residues. CDR1 and CDR2 (germline): TVYSNPD, GDNSRS (reference sequence). The DNA for the CDR3 is TGTGCCTTTTTACCTTCCCACTTTTACTGGGCGTACACCGATAAACTCATCTTC. Translation: CAFLPSHFYWAYTDKLIF.

The rearrangement joins TRDV1 to TRDJ1, with TRDD2 matching 9 bases. With 5 bases clipped from V and 0 bases from J, the junction kept 25 bases outside the gene matches. The length of the CDR3 is 22 residues. Germline assignment: CDR1 TSWWSYY and CDR2 QGS. For the CDR3, the DNA is TGTGCTCTTGGGAAGACCCCTTCCTTCCTACAACCGAGGGGAGAGTACACCGATAAACTCATCTTT. This sequence encodes CALGKTPSFLQPRGEYTDKLIF.

Only a few counts were recorded for this clone. A read error is likely here: a far larger clone is one base away. The sample contains more than one DNA sequence encoding this CDR3. The J gene is TRDJ3, the V gene TRDV2; TRDD3 matches 7 bases. Germline loops: CDR1 GEAIGNYY, CDR2 EKD. The CDR3 has 20 residues. The CDR3 protein is CACDTGPWGLSSWDTRQMFF. Here the CDR3 DNA reads TGTGCTTGTGACACCGGTCCCTGGGGGTTGAGCTCCTGGGACACCCGACAGATGTTTTTC.

The chain employs TRAV29/DV5 and TRDJ1, with 8 bases fitting TRDD3. CDR1 and CDR2 from the germline V gene are NSMFDY and ISSIKDK. V gave up 4 bases and J gave up 0 bases; unmatched junction bases: 23. This CDR3 contains 20 residues. The chain's CDR3 is CAARGSTNSHWGPNTDKLIF. CDR3 in DNA: TGTGCAGCACGCGGTTCAACCAATAGCCACTGGGGGCCTAACACCGATAAACTCATCTTT.

This clone showed up just a few times. A read error is the likely source, as a far larger clone sits one nucleotide away. The chain carries TRDV2 and TRDJ1, with a tentative D call TRDD3 (5 bases). The CDR3 has 15 amino acids. Trimming removed 3 bases from V and 0 bases from J, with 13 bases in between. CDR1 is GEAIGNYY and CDR2 is EKD in the germline V gene. In nucleotides, the CDR3 is TGTGCCTGTGACCCCTGGGTGATCAACACCGATAAACTCATCTTT. Translated: CACDPWVINTDKLIF.

Comment on this clone: A much larger clone differs from this one at a single base, so this may be a read error. At the DNA level, this CDR3 is encoded by other sequences in the same sample as well. The chain is built from TRDV2 and TRDJ3, with 12 bases fitting TRDD3. Germline V gene data show CDR1 as GEAIGNYY and CDR2 as EKD. There are 20 residues in the CDR3. With V trimmed by 7 bases and J by 0 bases, 12 bases remained unmatched. CDR3 residues: CACDSILGDTSSWDTRQMFF. CDR3 DNA sequence: TGTGCCTGCGACTCAATACTGGGGGATACTAGCTCCTGGGACACCCGACAGATGTTTTTC.

Regarding this clone: TCRdb has a much larger clone's protein, which differs at residue 11 from the translation of this DNA, likely because of a read error; what is shown is the protein translated from the DNA. This sequence joins TRDV3 and TRDJ1; D might be TRDD2 (6 bases). V lost 2 bases and J 0 bases, leaving 25 bases between the germline ends. The length of the CDR3 is 18 residues. Looked up from germline, CDR1 is TVYSNPD and CDR2 is GDNSRS (reference sequence). The CDR3 sequence: CAFLPSHFYWTYTDKLIF. CDR3 nucleotides: TGTGCCTTTTTACCTTCCCACTTTTACTGGACGTACACCGATAAACTCATCTTT.

Turning to this clone: TCRdb assigns this DNA the protein of a much larger clone, which departs from its translation at residue 8; this likely reflects a read error, and the protein shown comes from translating the DNA. The genes are TRDV2 and TRDJ1; 8 bases match TRDD3. The CDR3 totals 14 residues. Germline CDR1 is GEAIGNYY and CDR2 is EKD. The V and J ends lost 5 bases and 1 base, in that order; junction bases with no gene match: 5. CDR3: CACVLLGVTDKLIF. In nucleotides, the CDR3 is TGTGCCTGTGTTTTACTGGGGGTCACCGATAAACTCATCTTT.

CDR3 nucleotides: TGTGCCTGTGACACCACGGGGATTTTGGCCGATAAACTCATCTTT. As protein: CACDTTGILADKLIF. V is TRDV2 and J is TRDJ1; D possibly corresponds to TRDD3 (6 bases). V gave up 0 bases and J gave up 3 bases, with 13 bases separating them. Germline V gene lookup returns CDR1 GEAIGNYY and CDR2 EKD. The CDR3 spans 15 residues.

Remarks on this clone: This DNA's translation differs at residue 13 from TCRdb's protein, which comes from a much larger clone; a read error is likely, and the protein shown is translated from the DNA. The V gene is TRDV2, the J gene TRDJ1; 13 positions match TRDD3. This CDR3 has 17 residues. Germline loops: CDR1 GEAIGNYY, CDR2 EKD. CDR3 DNA sequence: TGTGCCTGTGACAGCCTACTGGGGGATACGCACACCAATAAACTCATCTTT. This sequence encodes CACDSLLGDTHTNKLIF.